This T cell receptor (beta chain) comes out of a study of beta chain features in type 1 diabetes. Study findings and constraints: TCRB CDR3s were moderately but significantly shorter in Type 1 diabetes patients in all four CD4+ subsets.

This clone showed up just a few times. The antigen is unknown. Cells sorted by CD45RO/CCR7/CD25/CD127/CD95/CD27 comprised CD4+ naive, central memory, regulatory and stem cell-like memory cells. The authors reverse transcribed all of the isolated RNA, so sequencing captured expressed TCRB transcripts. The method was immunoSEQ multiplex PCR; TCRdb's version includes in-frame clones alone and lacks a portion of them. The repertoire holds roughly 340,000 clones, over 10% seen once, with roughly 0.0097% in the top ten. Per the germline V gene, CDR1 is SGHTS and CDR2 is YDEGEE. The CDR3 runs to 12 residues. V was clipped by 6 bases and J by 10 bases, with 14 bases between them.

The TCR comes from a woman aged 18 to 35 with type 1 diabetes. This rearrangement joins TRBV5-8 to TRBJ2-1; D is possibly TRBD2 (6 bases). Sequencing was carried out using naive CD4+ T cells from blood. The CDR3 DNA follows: TGTGCCAGCACATCTCTAGCGTGGGAGCAGTTCTTC. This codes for CASTSLAWEQFF.